The 25 T cell receptor beta chains reported below all come from one sample, sequenced in a study of cytomegalovirus exposure and HLA in healthy donors. The PCR employed 60 Vbeta primers together with 13 Jbeta primers. Measured with immunoSEQ multiplex PCR; TCRdb has only the in-frame clones, and not every one. The repertoire holds 84,000 or so clones, with roughly 80% as singletons. The sequenced material came from PBMCs. The receptors originated from a male donor in good health and CMV-seronegative.

The rearrangement links TRBV6-5 to TRBJ2-7, with D maybe TRBD2 (7 bases). The CDR3 sequence is 12 residues long. CDR1 and CDR2 (germline): MNHEY, SVGAGI. Trimming cost V 4 bases and J 12 bases, with 16 bases left between them. The CDR3 protein is CASSSRGGRRYF. CDR3 sequence (DNA): TGTGCCAGCAGTTCGAGGGGGGGGAGACGGTACTTC.

The sample holds a few counts of this clone. The gene calls are TRBV9 and TRBJ2-5, with D perhaps TRBD2 (6 bases). This CDR3 has 12 amino acids. Trimming left V 6 bases short and J 5 bases short, with 11 bases between. The germline gives CDR1 SGDLS, CDR2 YYNGEE. The CDR3 DNA reads as TGTGCCAGCAACTCGGAGGGGGAGACCCAGTACTTC. Protein: CASNSEGETQYF.

J is TRBJ2-1 and V is TRBV5-1; 9 positions agree with TRBD1. With V trimmed by 3 bases and J by 5 bases, 12 bases remained unmatched. This CDR3 comprises 17 residues. The germline V gene encodes CDR1 SGHRS and CDR2 YFSETQ. The CDR3 region is CASSSHGDREVNNEQFF. CDR3 bases: TGCGCCAGCAGCTCCCACGGGGACAGGGAAGTTAACAATGAGCAGTTCTTC.

The chain uses TRBV4-3 and TRBJ2-7; 8 bases align to TRBD2. In germline, CDR1 is LGHNA, CDR2 YSLEER. The CDR3 consists of 14 residues. V gave up 2 bases and J gave up 0 bases; unmatched junction bases: 0. The CDR3 DNA follows: TGCGCCAGCAGCCAAAGCGGGAGCTCCTACGAGCAGTACTTC. Its protein is CASSQSGSSYEQYF.

This chain uses TRBV7-2 with TRBJ2-1; 10 bases line up with TRBD2. Germline CDR1 reads SGHTA; CDR2 reads FQGNSA. The CDR3 sequence is 16 residues long. V lost 6 bases to trimming and J lost 10 bases; unmatched junction nucleotides: 15. Written as DNA, the CDR3 is TGTGCCAGCAGTCGTATAGCGGGAGGTCCCCCGGACGAGCAGTTCTTC. It is translated as CASSRIAGGPPDEQFF.

This chain links TRBV4-2 with TRBJ2-5, with a tentative D call TRBD1 (6 bases). Germline CDR1 is LGHNA and CDR2 is YNFKEQ. The CDR3 is 16 amino acids. The V end was cut by 0 bases, the J end by 6 bases, with 17 bases between. CDR3 sequence reads: CASSQDAPGDGKTQYF. The DNA of the CDR3 is TGTGCCAGCAGCCAAGACGCCCCAGGGGATGGAAAGACCCAGTACTTC.

In regard to this clone: The same CDR3 can be traced to other DNA sequences in this sample. This chain joins TRBV6-1 and TRBJ1-2; possibly TRBD1 for D (5 bases). Germline values: CDR1 MNHNS, CDR2 SASEGT. This CDR3 comprises 13 residues. V was trimmed by 2 bases and J by 3 bases, leaving 7 bases between them. The CDR3 DNA reads TGTGCCAGCAGTGAACAGGGTGACTATGGCTACACCTTC. Encoded protein: CASSEQGDYGYTF.

The chain joins TRBV5-4 to TRBJ2-7; 8 bases map to TRBD1. The CDR3 has 15 amino acids. CDR1 is SGHNT, CDR2 YYREEE, per germline (reference sequence). J gave up 4 bases and V 4 bases, and 10 bases lay outside the gene matches. This chain's CDR3 is CASSPLGQGAYEQYF. In DNA form, the CDR3 reads TGTGCCAGCAGCCCTTTGGGGCAGGGGGCTTACGAGCAGTACTTC. The whole variable domain, remainder taken from reference TRBV5-4 and TRBJ2-7, is ETGVTQSPTHLIKTRGQQVTLRCSSQSGHNTVSWYQQALGQGPQFIFQYYREEENGRGNFPPRFSGLQFPNYSSELNVNALELDDSALYLCASSPLGQGAYEQYFGPGTRLTVT.

The chain joins TRBV27 to TRBJ2-7, with TRBD1 identical over 10 bases. The CDR3 is made up of 15 amino acids. Trimming cost V 2 bases and J 7 bases; bases outside gene matches: 8. Germline-derived CDR1 and CDR2 are MNHEY and SMNVEV (reference sequence). CDR3 protein: CASSLMTGGASEQYF. CDR3 nucleotide sequence: TGTGCCAGCAGTTTAATGACAGGGGGCGCGAGTGAGCAGTACTTC.

The rearrangement links TRBV29-1 to TRBJ2-7; 9 bases line up with TRBD1. The CDR3 totals 13 residues. Germline trimming cut 3 bases from V and 7 bases from J; bases unmatched to any gene: 7. Germline loops: CDR1 SQVTM, CDR2 ANQGSEA. The CDR3 DNA is TGCAGCGTTGAGGGACAGGGTCGATCGGAGCAGTACTTC. Its translation is CSVEGQGRSEQYF.

The chain carries TRBV25-1 and TRBJ2-2; the match to TRBD1 covers 7 bases. This CDR3 region has 18 residues. Germline trimming cut 5 bases from V and 0 bases from J; bases unmatched to any gene: 12. Germline CDR1 is MGHDK and CDR2 is SYGVNS. The CDR3: CASSRDRLSTSNTGELFF. The CDR3 region has the DNA TGTGCCAGCAGTCGGGACAGACTTAGTACCTCGAACACCGGGGAGCTGTTTTTT.

The table lists this clone with a count of one. The chain is built from TRBV27 and TRBJ1-1, with TRBD1 as a possible D gene (6 bases). CDR1 is MNHEY, CDR2 SMNVEV, per germline (reference sequence). The CDR3 contains 11 residues. V was shortened by 3 bases and J by 10 bases, with 9 bases between the two germline ends. The CDR3 DNA follows: TGTGCCAGCAGTTTGAGGGGGGGAGCTTTCTTT. This sequence encodes CASSLRGGAFF.

The table lists this clone with a few counts. This chain connects TRBV7-8 to TRBJ2-1, with 9 bases fitting TRBD2. The CDR3 consists of 16 residues. Trimming removed 7 bases from V and 4 bases from J; junction bases left unmatched: 11. Germline values: CDR1 SGHVS, CDR2 FQNEAQ. The DNA for the CDR3 is TGTGCCAGCAAAAAGGGGGCTAGCGGGGCATACAATGAGCAGTTCTTC. This encodes CASKKGASGAYNEQFF.

The genes are TRBV5-1 and TRBJ2-5, with D maybe TRBD2 (6 bases). The CDR3 totals 15 residues. Germline values: CDR1 SGHRS, CDR2 YFSETQ. With 4 bases removed from V and 5 bases from J, the gap between germline ends came to 18 bases. The CDR3 loop is CASSPEGKRDETQYF. CDR3 sequence (DNA): TGCGCCAGCAGCCCGGAGGGCAAAAGGGACGAGACCCAGTACTTC.

This chain joins TRBV28 and TRBJ2-3; 9 nucleotides line up with TRBD1. V was pared by 1 base and J by 2 bases, with 10 bases of the junction left unmatched. The CDR3 has 18 residues. CDR1 and CDR2 (germline): MDHEN, SYDVKM. The CDR3 region has the DNA TGTGCCAGCAGTTTATATTGGACAGGGGACCCCCCCACAGATACGCAGTATTTT. It yields the protein CASSLYWTGDPPTDTQYF.

CDR3 in DNA: TGTGCCAGCGTCCAGCAGGCCTACAATGAGCAGTTCTTC. Protein: CASVQQAYNEQFF. The V call is TRBV6-1, the J call TRBJ2-1; D ambiguous. The CDR3 is made up of 13 amino acids. Deletions cut 8 bases from V and 2 bases from J, with 10 bases between. Germline V gene data show CDR1 as MNHNS and CDR2 as SASEGT.

This chain links TRBV10-3 with TRBJ1-3, with 9 positions matching TRBD1. The trim removed 5 bases at V and 2 bases at J, leaving 4 bases unmatched. This CDR3 is 15 amino acids long. The germline V gene encodes CDR1 ENHRY and CDR2 SYGVKD. The CDR3 region has the DNA TGTGCCATCAGTCGACAGGGGGGCACTGGAAACACCATATATTTT. Residues: CAISRQGGTGNTIYF.

The chain links TRBV19 to TRBJ1-2; 8 positions agree with TRBD1. The junction had 8 bases not matched to a gene; V was cut back by 3 bases and J by 2 bases. This CDR3 comprises 16 residues. Germline V gene sequence: CDR1 LNHDA, CDR2 SQIVND (reference sequence). CDR3 bases: TGTGCCAGTAGTATCAGGAGTGGGACAGGAAACTATGGCTACACCTTC. It yields the protein CASSIRSGTGNYGYTF.

This clone was seen a few times. The chain combines TRBV10-3 with TRBJ2-7; 7 bases are shared with TRBD2. This CDR3 comprises 14 residues. Germline V gives CDR1 ENHRY, CDR2 SYGVKD. J was trimmed by 11 bases and V by 8 bases; bases with no gene match: 18. CDR3 DNA sequence: TGTGCCATCGGGAGGGGAGTAGCGGAGACTGCTGAGTACTTC. Translation gives CAIGRGVAETAEYF.

The V gene is TRBV4-3, the J gene TRBJ1-5; D is ambiguous. The CDR3 is made up of 14 amino acids. V dropped 1 base and J dropped 5 bases, with 9 bases sitting between them. Germline V gene sequence: CDR1 LGHNA, CDR2 YSLEER. The CDR3 loop is CASSQVRGYQPQHF. As DNA, the CDR3 is TGCGCCAGCAGCCAAGTTCGGGGATATCAGCCCCAGCATTTT.

The genes are TRBV2 and TRBJ2-7, with 12 bases identical to TRBD1. The CDR3 totals 16 residues. CDR1 and CDR2 from the germline V gene are SNHLY and FYNNEI. V lost 2 bases to trimming and J lost 0 bases; unmatched junction nucleotides: 2. CDR3 coding DNA: TGTGCCAGCAGTGAACCGGGACAGGGGGCCTCCTACGAGCAGTACTTC. The encoded protein is CASSEPGQGASYEQYF. Complete variable domain (other parts from reference TRBV2 and TRBJ2-7): EPEVTQTPSHQVTQMGQEVILRCVPISNHLYFYWYRQILGQKVEFLVSFYNNEISEKSEIFDDQFSVERPDGSNFTLKIRSTKLEDSAMYFCASSEPGQGASYEQYFGPGTRLTVT.

The chain carries TRBV7-2 and TRBJ1-3, with TRBD1 identical over 9 bases. With V trimmed by 5 bases and J by 3 bases, 8 bases remained unmatched. CDR1 is SGHTA and CDR2 is FQGNSA in the germline V gene. There are 16 residues in the CDR3. In DNA, the CDR3 is TGTGCCAGCAGCCCACGACAGGGGGAAGGTGGAAACACCATATATTTT. It is translated as CASSPRQGEGGNTIYF.

A word on this clone: This CDR3 fails to terminate in the conserved phenylalanine or tryptophan, so it likely reflects a read error. The CDR3: CASSFGTGGAYEQYL. The CDR3 nucleotides are TGTGCCAGCAGCTTTGGGACAGGGGGCGCCTACGAGCAGTACCTC. The V gene is TRBV5-6, the J gene TRBJ2-7, with 12 bases aligning to TRBD1. This CDR3 region has 15 residues. Germline V lookup: CDR1 SGHDT, CDR2 YYEEEE. V was pared by 2 bases and J by 2 bases, with 2 bases of the junction left unmatched.

The V gene is TRBV11-2, the J gene TRBJ1-1; maybe TRBD1 (5 bases). Germline V gene data show CDR1 as SGHAT and CDR2 as FQNNGV. The V and J ends lost 5 bases and 0 bases respectively, with 10 bases between them. This CDR3 region has 14 residues. CDR3 loop: CASSPLGVNTEAFF. CDR3 DNA sequence: TGTGCCAGCAGCCCTTTAGGGGTGAACACTGAAGCTTTCTTT.

CDR3 amino acids: CAWSADRGLYYTF. DNA of the CDR3: TGTGCCTGGAGTGCAGACAGGGGGCTATACTACACCTTC. The rearrangement uses TRBV30 and TRBJ1-2; 10 bases line up with TRBD1. The CDR3 totals 13 residues. Germline lookup yields CDR1 GTSNPN and CDR2 SVGIG (reference sequence). The V and J ends lost 1 base and 10 bases, in that order; junction bases with no gene match: 6.